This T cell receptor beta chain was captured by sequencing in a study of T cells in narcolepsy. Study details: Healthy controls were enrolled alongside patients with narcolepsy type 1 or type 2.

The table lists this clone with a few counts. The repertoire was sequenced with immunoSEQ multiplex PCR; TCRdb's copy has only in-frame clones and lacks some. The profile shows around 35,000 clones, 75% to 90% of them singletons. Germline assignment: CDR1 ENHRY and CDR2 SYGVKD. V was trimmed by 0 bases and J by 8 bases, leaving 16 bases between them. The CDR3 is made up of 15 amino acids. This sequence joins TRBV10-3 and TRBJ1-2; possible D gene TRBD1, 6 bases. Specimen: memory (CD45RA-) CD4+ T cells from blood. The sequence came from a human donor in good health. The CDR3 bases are TGTGCCATCAGTGAGTCGTCTGGCAGGGGTGGCGGCTACACCTTC. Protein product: CAISESSGRGGGYTF.